This T cell receptor beta chain comes out of a study of T-cell memory formation after mild COVID-19. The wider study: The study found TCR clusters largely donor specific.

The CDR3 consists of 15 residues. V shed 4 bases, J shed 7 bases, and the junction held 8 bases outside the gene matches. This clonotype was counted ten times or more. Its antigen is undetermined. TCRdb re-called the 5' RACE reads through MiXCR, storing one row per CDR3 protein. The data show fewer than 700,000 distinct CDR3 sequences, roughly 18% seen once. The study's findings and limits: Some clones that responded were present in memory (sampled pre-infection), which suggests cross-reactive memory joined. The CD4+ clones that contracted clustered mainly within CM and EM, and the CD8+ clones concentrated in EMRA.

Sample: PBMCs or a T cell subset sorted from them (not recorded which). V and J are TRBV12-3 or TRBV12-4 and TRBJ2-1; 9 bases map to TRBD2. This receptor was identified in an adult woman who had mild COVID-19 (a few samples of this study predate the infection). Cell type and time point are not known. For the CDR3, the DNA is TGTGCCAGCAGTTACGCGGGGGGGCCGAGAAATGAGCAGTTCTTC. Its protein product is CASSYAGGPRNEQFF.